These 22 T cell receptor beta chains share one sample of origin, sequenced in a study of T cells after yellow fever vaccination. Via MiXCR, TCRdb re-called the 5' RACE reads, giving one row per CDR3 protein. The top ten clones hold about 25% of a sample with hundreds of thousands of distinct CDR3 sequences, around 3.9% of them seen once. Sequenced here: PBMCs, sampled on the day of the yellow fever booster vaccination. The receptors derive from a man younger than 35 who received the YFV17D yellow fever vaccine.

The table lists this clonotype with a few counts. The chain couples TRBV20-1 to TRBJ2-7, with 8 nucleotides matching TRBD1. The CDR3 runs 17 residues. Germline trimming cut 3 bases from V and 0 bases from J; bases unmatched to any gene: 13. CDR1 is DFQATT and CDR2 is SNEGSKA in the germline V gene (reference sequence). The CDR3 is CSASGKIRTGSSYEQYF. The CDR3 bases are TGCAGTGCTAGCGGTAAAATAAGGACAGGGAGCTCCTACGAGCAGTACTTC.

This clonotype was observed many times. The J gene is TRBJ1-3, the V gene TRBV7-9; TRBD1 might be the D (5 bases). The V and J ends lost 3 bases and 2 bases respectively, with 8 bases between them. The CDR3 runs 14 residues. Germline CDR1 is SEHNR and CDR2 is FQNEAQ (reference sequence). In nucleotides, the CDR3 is TGTGCCAGCAGCTTTCCGGGACCTGGAAACACCATATATTTT. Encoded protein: CASSFPGPGNTIYF. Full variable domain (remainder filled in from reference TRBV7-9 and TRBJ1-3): DTGVSQNPRHKITKRGQNVTFRCDPISEHNRLYWYRQTLGQGPEFLTYFQNEAQLEKSRLLSDRFSAERPKGSFSTLEIQRTEQGDSAMYLCASSFPGPGNTIYFGEGSWLTVV.

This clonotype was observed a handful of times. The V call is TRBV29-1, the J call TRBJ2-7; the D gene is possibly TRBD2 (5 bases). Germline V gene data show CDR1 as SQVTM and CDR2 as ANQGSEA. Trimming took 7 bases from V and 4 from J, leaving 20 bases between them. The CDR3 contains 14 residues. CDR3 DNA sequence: TGCAGCGCCGTGGGGAGCCGGGGTCTATACGAGCAGTACTTC. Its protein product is CSAVGSRGLYEQYF.

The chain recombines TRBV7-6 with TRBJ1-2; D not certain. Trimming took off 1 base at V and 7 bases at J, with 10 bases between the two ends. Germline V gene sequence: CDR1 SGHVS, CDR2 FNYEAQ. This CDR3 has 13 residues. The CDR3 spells CASSLGGNGGYTF. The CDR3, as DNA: TGTGCCAGCAGCTTAGGGGGAAACGGTGGCTACACCTTC.

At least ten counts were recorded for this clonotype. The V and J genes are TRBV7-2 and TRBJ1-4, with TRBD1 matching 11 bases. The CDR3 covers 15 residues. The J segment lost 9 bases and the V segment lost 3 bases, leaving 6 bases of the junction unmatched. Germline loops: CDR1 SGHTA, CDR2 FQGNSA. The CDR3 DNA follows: TGTGCCAGCAGCTTTGGACAGGGGGCAGAACAAAAACTGTTTTTT. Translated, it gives CASSFGQGAEQKLFF.

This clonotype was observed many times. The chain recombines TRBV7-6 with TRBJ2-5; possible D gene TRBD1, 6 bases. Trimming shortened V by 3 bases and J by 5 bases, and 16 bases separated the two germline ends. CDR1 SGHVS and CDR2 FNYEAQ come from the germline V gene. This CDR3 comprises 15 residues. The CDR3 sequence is CASSFLAGVPETQYF. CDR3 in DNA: TGTGCCAGCAGCTTTTTGGCAGGGGTCCCTGAGACCCAGTACTTC. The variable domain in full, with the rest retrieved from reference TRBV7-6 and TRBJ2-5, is GAGVSQSPRYKVTKRGQDVALRCDPISGHVSLYWYRQALGQGPEFLTYFNYEAQQDKSGLPNDRFSAERPEGSISTLTIQRTEQRDSAMYRCASSFLAGVPETQYFGPGTRLLVL.

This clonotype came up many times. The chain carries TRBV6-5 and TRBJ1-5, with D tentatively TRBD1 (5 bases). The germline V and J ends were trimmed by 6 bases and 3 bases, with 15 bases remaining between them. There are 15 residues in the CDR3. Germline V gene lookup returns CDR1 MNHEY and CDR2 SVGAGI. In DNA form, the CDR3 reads TGTGCCAGCAGCCAGGGACTGCTACCCAATCAGCCCCAGCATTTT. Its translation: CASSQGLLPNQPQHF.

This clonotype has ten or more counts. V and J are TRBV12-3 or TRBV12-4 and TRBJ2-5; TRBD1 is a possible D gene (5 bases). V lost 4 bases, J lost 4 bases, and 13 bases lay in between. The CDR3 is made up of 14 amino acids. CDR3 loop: CASSWQGRLETQYF. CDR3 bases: TGTGCCAGCAGTTGGCAGGGAAGATTAGAGACCCAGTACTTC.

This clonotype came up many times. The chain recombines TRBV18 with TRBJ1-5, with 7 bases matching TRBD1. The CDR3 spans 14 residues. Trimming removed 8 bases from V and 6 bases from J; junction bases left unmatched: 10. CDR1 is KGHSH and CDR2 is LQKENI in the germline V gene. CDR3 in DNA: TGTGCCAGCAGCGCAGACAGGGTGGGTCAGCCCCAGCATTTT. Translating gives CASSADRVGQPQHF.

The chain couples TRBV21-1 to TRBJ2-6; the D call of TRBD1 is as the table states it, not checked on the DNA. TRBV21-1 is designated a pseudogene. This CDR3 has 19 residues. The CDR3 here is CASSTPAPAGAGGANVLTF. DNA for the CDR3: TGTGCCAGCAGCACACCGGCCCCGGCAGGGGCAGGAGGGGCCAACGTCCTGACTTTC.

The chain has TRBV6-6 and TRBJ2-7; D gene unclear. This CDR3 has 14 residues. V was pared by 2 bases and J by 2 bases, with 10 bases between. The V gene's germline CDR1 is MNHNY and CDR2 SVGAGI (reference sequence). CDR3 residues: CASSYGLGPYEQYV. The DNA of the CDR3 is TGTGCCAGCAGTTACGGGCTAGGCCCCTACGAGCAGTACGTC.

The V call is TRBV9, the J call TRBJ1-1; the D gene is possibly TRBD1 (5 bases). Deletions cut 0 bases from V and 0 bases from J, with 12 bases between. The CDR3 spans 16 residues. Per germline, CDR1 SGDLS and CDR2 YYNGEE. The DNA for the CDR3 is TGTGCCAGCAGCGTAGTTACAGGAGGGATGAACACTGAAGCTTTCTTT. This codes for CASSVVTGGMNTEAFF.

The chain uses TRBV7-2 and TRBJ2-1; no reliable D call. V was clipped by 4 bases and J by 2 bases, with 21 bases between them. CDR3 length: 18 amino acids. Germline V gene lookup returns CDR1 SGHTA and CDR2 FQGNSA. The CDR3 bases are TGTGCCAGCAGCTCCTTACAGCAATACATAATCCCCTACAATGAGCAGTTCTTC. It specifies CASSSLQQYIIPYNEQFF.

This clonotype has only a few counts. CDR3 sequence (DNA): TGCGCCAGCAGCTCCGGGACAGGGGTCCTACGCCTTATCGGGGAGCTGTTTTTT. It is translated as CASSSGTGVLRLIGELFF. This rearrangement joins TRBV5-1 to TRBJ2-2, with TRBD1 matching over 10 bases. CDR3 size: 18 residues. Germline V gene data show CDR1 as SGHRS and CDR2 as YFSETQ. The V segment lost 3 bases and the J segment 7 bases; nucleotides outside the gene matches: 15.

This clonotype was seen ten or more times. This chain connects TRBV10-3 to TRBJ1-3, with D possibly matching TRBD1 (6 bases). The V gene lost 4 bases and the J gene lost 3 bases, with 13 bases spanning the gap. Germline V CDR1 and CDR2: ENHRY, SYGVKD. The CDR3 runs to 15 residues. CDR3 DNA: TGTGCCATCAGTGCCTCGGGACACCGTGGAAACACCATATATTTT. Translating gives CAISASGHRGNTIYF.

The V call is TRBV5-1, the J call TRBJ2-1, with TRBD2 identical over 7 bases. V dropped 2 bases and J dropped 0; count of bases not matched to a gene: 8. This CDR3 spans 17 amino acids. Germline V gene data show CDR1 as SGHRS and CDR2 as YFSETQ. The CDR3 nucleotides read TGCGCCAGCAGCTTATCCTGGCGGGAGAGCTCCTACAATGAGCAGTTCTTC. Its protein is CASSLSWRESSYNEQFF.

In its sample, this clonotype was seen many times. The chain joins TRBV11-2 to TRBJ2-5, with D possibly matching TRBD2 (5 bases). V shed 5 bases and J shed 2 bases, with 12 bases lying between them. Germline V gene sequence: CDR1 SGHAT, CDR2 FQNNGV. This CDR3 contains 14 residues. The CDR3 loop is CASSPGLDQETQYF. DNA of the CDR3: TGTGCCAGCAGCCCAGGACTGGATCAAGAGACCCAGTACTTC.

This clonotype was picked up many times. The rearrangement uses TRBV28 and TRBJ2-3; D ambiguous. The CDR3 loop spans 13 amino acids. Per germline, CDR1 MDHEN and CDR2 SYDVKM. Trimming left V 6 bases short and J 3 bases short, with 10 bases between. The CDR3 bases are TGTGCCAGCAGGACTCCCGCTACAGATACGCAGTATTTT. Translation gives CASRTPATDTQYF.

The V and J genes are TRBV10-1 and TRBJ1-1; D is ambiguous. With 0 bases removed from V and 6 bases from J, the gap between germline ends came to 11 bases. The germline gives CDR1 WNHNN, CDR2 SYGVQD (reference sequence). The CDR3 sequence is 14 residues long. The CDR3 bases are TGCGCCAGCAGTGAGTCCGGCGCGAGTCCTGAAGCTTTCTTT. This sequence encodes CASSESGASPEAFF.

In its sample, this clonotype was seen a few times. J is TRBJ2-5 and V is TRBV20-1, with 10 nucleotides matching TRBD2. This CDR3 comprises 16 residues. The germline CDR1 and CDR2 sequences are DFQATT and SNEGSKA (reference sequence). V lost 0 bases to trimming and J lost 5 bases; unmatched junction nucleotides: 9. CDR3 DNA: TGCAGTGCTAGAGAAGCGGTGGGACTAGCGTTGGAGACCCAGTACTTC. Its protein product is CSAREAVGLALETQYF.

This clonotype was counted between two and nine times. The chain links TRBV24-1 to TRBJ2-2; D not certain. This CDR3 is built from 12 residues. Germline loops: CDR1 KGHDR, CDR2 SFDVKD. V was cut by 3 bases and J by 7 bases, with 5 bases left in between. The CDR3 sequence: CATSDRRGELFF. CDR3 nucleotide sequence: TGTGCCACCAGTGATCGGCGCGGGGAGCTGTTTTTT.

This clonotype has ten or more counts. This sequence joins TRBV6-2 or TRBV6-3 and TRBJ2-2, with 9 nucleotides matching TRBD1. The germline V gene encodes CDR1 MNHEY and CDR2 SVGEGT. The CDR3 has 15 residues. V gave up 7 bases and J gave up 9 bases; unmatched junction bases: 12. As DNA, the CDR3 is TGTGCCAGCACCGCCCCGGGACAGGGAATCCGGGAGCTGTTTTTT. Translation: CASTAPGQGIRELFF.